This T cell receptor (beta chain) derives from a study of early T cells in non-severe SARS-CoV-2 infection. General study points: Sequences matched to VDJdb favored anti-spike CD8 responses, while private and CD4 specificities were missed.

This clonotype was recorded a few times. Its specificity is not known. Losses at the gene ends were 0 bases for V and 5 bases for J; bases not matched to a gene: 3. The CDR3 has 15 amino acids. Germline V gives CDR1 KGHSH, CDR2 LQKENI. In the library, individual cDNA molecules carried attached unique molecular identifiers. TCRdb reanalysed the 5' RACE reads using MiXCR and keeps one entry per CDR3 protein. This repertoire shows about 60,000 distinct CDR3 sequences, more than 8.5% found once; its top ten account for approximately 15%. The origin of this receptor is an adult who was a healthcare worker with PCR-confirmed SARS-CoV-2 infection or an uninfected control (not recorded which). This chain connects TRBV18 to TRBJ2-1; 8 bases match TRBD2. Sequencing was done on a sample of whole blood. CDR3 protein: CASSPPGLGDNEQFF. CDR3 nucleotide sequence: TGTGCCAGCTCACCACCGGGACTAGGGGACAATGAGCAGTTCTTC.